This T cell receptor beta chain was sequenced for a study of blood T cell repertoires in COVID-19. Trimming stripped 5 bases from V and 11 bases from J, with 16 bases between. CDR3 length: 11 amino acids. From germline, CDR1 is DFQATT and CDR2 SNEGSKA (reference sequence). Clones were read by immunoSEQ multiplex PCR, and TCRdb kept only the in-frame ones, dropping some. The profile shows about 370,000 clones, about 89% of them singletons. Sequencing was carried out using peripheral blood. The chain links TRBV20-1 to TRBJ2-7; D is unresolved. The TCR comes from a woman aged 30 to 39 with COVID-19, enrolled during active disease. CDR3 in DNA: TGCAGTGCTGAACGAGCCGATAGTAAGTACTTC. Translating gives CSAERADSKYF.